This T cell receptor (beta chain) derives from a study of blood T cell repertoires in COVID-19. Turning to the study itself: Acute and convalescent COVID-19 specimens originated in the United States, Italy and Spain.

Looked up from germline, CDR1 is LNHDA and CDR2 is SQIVND (reference sequence). The CDR3 consists of 16 residues. Between the trimmed V and J ends, which lost 4 bases and 7 bases, there was a span of 20 bases. Study members were between about 18 and 100 years old and lived in approximately 25 US regions. Clinical history reported by participants formed the basis on which cohorts were assigned. Per the original methods: Reference gene primer amplification yielded estimated nucleated cell counts. Assay used: immunoSEQ multiplex PCR; TCRdb lists only in-frame clones, some missing. The DNA was the basis for D and trimming; V, J and clone size are from that table. The sample lists 250,000 to 350,000 clones, about 93% seen once, with 0.95% to 1.3% in the top ten.

The chain is built from TRBV19 and TRBJ2-1, with D perhaps TRBD1 (6 bases). This clonotype originated in a woman aged 30 to 39 who had recovered from COVID-19. The sequenced sample was PBMCs or T cells enriched from blood (not recorded which). The CDR3 region is CASSTSTGYRLNEQFF. The CDR3 DNA is TGTGCCAGTAGTACTTCCACAGGGTACAGGTTGAATGAGCAGTTCTTC.